This T cell receptor (beta chain) is drawn from a study of human T cells and chemical hapten exposure. Study-wide context: Skin of the upper inner arm, around 2 cm by around 2 cm, received 2% DPC for sensitization.

Individual cDNA molecules in this library carried unique molecular identifiers. TCRdb ran MiXCR on the RACE reads and lists one entry per CDR3 protein. The sample yields approximately 180,000 distinct CDR3 sequences, under 35% seen once. Time point described: pre-sensitization, week 0. Noted treatment: therapeutic diphenylcyclopropenone sensitization with weekly scalp DPC. Donors, patients with alopecia ranging from 18 to 70 years old and judged suitable for DPC, provided samples. V lost 7 bases to trimming and J lost 2 bases, with 12 bases between them. This CDR3 region has 14 residues. Germline V gene data show CDR1 as MNHNS and CDR2 as SASEGT.

Sample: whole blood, taken in connection with sensitization to the hapten diphenylcyclopropenone (DPC). The TCR originated in a woman aged 25 to 45 with alopecia areata. Some clones in this sample may be carry-over from other donors' samples. The genes are TRBV6-1 and TRBJ1-5; D is perhaps TRBD1 (6 bases). The CDR3 spells CASTPGERNQPQHF. In DNA form, the CDR3 reads TGTGCCAGCACGCCAGGGGAGCGCAATCAGCCCCAGCATTTT.